What follows are 4 T cell receptor beta chains derived from one specimen sequenced in a study of a mutant IDH1 vaccine in newly diagnosed glioma. Libraries were prepared by immunoSEQ multiplex PCR; TCRdb keeps only in-frame clonotypes and omits some of them. In the table there are tens of thousands of clones, 75% to 90% of which are singletons. The antigens these receptors bind are not known. The time point was: week 23, last vaccination. Alongside topical imiquimod, each dose of vaccine comprised 300 ug of mutant IDH1 20-mer peptide. Material: PBMCs, obtained from a glioma patient whose treatment included an IDH1 peptide vaccine. These receptors were collected from a woman aged 45-65 years with glioma.

The chain links TRBV28 to TRBJ2-1, with TRBD1 matching 8 bases. V trimming: 6 bases; J trimming: 0 bases; junction bases outside the gene matches: 7. Germline V gene data show CDR1 as MDHEN and CDR2 as SYDVKM. This CDR3 comprises 16 residues. In DNA form, the CDR3 reads TGTGCCAGCAGCTCTGGACAGGGAAGCTCCTACAATGAGCAGTTCTTC. It is translated as CASSSGQGSSYNEQFF.

The V and J genes are TRBV6-5 and TRBJ2-3, with a weak D call TRBD1 (6 bases). The CDR3 is 15 amino acids. Deletions cut 2 bases from V and 5 bases from J, with 14 bases between. Germline V gene sequence: CDR1 MNHEY, CDR2 SVGAGI. The CDR3 protein is CASSYQPGVRDTQYF. CDR3 nucleotides: TGTGCCAGCAGTTACCAGCCAGGGGTTCGAGATACGCAGTATTTT.

This chain joins TRBV27 and TRBJ2-1, with unresolved D. Trimming stripped 0 bases from V and 4 bases from J, with 4 bases between. The CDR3 contains 13 residues. CDR1 MNHEY and CDR2 SMNVEV come from the germline V gene (reference sequence). DNA for the CDR3: TGTGCCAGCAGTTTATCCCGGTACAATGAGCAGTTCTTC. It is translated as CASSLSRYNEQFF.

The chain combines TRBV10-3 with TRBJ2-3; either TRBD1 or TRBD2 may supply D (5 bases each). CDR3 length: 13 residues. Germline V gives CDR1 ENHRY, CDR2 SYGVKD. V was pared by 4 bases and J by 4 bases, with 9 bases between. In nucleotides, the CDR3 is TGTGCCATCAGTGGGGACCCCCCAGATACGCAGTATTTT. Its protein product is CAISGDPPDTQYF.